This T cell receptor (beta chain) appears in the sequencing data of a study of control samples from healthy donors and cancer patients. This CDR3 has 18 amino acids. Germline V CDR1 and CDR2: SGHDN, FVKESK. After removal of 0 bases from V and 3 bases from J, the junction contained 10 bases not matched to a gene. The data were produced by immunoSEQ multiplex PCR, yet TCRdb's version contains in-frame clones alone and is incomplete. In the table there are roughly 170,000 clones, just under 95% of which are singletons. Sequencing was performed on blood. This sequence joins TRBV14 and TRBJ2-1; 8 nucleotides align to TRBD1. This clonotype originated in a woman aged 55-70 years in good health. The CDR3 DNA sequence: TGTGCCAGCAGCCAAGATATGGTCGTTGGGACAGGCTACAATGAGCAGTTCTTC. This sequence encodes CASSQDMVVGTGYNEQFF. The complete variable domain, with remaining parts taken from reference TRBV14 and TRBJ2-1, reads EAGVTQFPSHSVIEKGQTVTLRCDPISGHDNLYWYRRVMGKEIKFLLHFVKESKQDESGMPNNRFLAERTGGTYSTLKVQPAELEDSGVYFCASSQDMVVGTGYNEQFFGPGTRLTVL.